The 10 T cell receptor beta chains below all came from one sample that was sequenced in a study of CD8+CD57+ T cells in acquired aplastic anemia. Profiles of TCR beta VDJ and CDR3 were generated from a genomic DNA template. TCRdb independently ran MiXCR on the reads; one entry per CDR3 protein. The sample lists 250,000 to 300,000 distinct CDR3 sequences; 55% to 65% were seen once. The sample was sorted CD4+, CD8+, or CD8+CD57+ T cells (not recorded which) from PBMCs. Every receptor here comes from a human donor with severe aplastic anemia or a healthy control (not recorded which).

DNA for the CDR3: TGTGCCATCAGTCAGGTCGGTGAGCAGTTCTTC. It translates to CAISQVGEQFF. The rearrangement links TRBV10-3 to TRBJ2-1; D remains unclear. Germline V lookup: CDR1 ENHRY, CDR2 SYGVKD. This CDR3 spans 11 amino acids. V was clipped by 5 bases and J by 9 bases, with 8 bases between them.

The V gene is TRBV11-2, the J gene TRBJ2-5, with a tentative D call TRBD1 (6 bases). Trimming cost V 5 bases and J 5 bases, with 15 bases left between them. This CDR3 spans 14 amino acids. Per the germline V gene, CDR1 is SGHAT and CDR2 is FQNNGV. CDR3 amino acids: CASSPPYRAETQYF. The DNA for the CDR3 is TGTGCCAGCAGCCCTCCTTACAGGGCTGAGACCCAGTACTTC.

The DNA for the CDR3 is TGTGCCAGCAGGTTCACAGGGGCCCCTTCCTACGAGCAGTACTTC. It codes for CASRFTGAPSYEQYF. The chain employs TRBV5-6 and TRBJ2-7, with 7 bases aligning to TRBD1. CDR1 is SGHDT, CDR2 YYEEEE, per germline. V lost 5 bases to trimming and J lost 1 base; unmatched junction nucleotides: 9. This CDR3 spans 15 amino acids.

This clonotype was observed once. The V and J genes are TRBV19 and TRBJ2-2; D is undetermined. CDR1 and CDR2 (germline): LNHDA, SQIVND (reference sequence). The V end lost 6 bases, the J end lost 3 bases, and 17 bases lay between the germline ends. The CDR3 loop spans 16 amino acids. The CDR3 DNA reads TGTGCCAGTAGCCCCGACCTACCGACGTACACCGGGGAGCTGTTTTTT. Protein product: CASSPDLPTYTGELFF.

The chain links TRBV9 to TRBJ2-7, with 13 nucleotides matching TRBD2. This CDR3 has 15 amino acids. Germline V gene sequence: CDR1 SGDLS, CDR2 YYNGEE. The V and J ends lost 2 bases and 5 bases, in that order; junction bases with no gene match: 4. In DNA form, the CDR3 reads TGTGCCAGCAGCGTTGGGACTAGCGGGATCGACGAGCAGTACTTC. Translation: CASSVGTSGIDEQYF.

This clonotype was counted ten times or more. J is TRBJ2-3 and V is TRBV5-8; D remains ambiguous. The V gene lost 0 bases and the J gene lost 0 bases, with 2 bases spanning the gap. Germline assignment: CDR1 SGHTS and CDR2 YDEGEE. The CDR3 is 13 amino acids. CDR3 DNA sequence: TGTGCCAGCAGCTTGGACAGCACAGATACGCAGTATTTT. It codes for CASSLDSTDTQYF.

CDR3 DNA: TGTGCCAGCAGCTACGGAAATCACAATGAGCAGTTCTTC. It codes for CASSYGNHNEQFF. V is TRBV7-9 and J is TRBJ2-1; D is undetermined. Trimming stripped 4 bases from V and 5 bases from J, with 9 bases between. Germline CDR1 SEHNR, CDR2 FQNEAQ (reference sequence). The CDR3 is made up of 13 amino acids.

The V call is TRBV24-1, the J call TRBJ2-1, with 12 bases aligning to TRBD2. V lost 2 bases and J lost 1; bases outside the gene matches: 2. The CDR3 loop spans 17 amino acids. Germline CDR1 reads KGHDR; CDR2 reads SFDVKD. CDR3 DNA: TGTGCCACCAGTGATTCTAGCGGGGGGGGGTCCTACAATGAGCAGTTCTTC. Its protein product is CATSDSSGGGSYNEQFF.

At least ten counts were recorded for this clonotype. This chain connects TRBV7-3 to TRBJ2-7; D remains unclear. Germline CDR1 is SGHTA and CDR2 is FQGTGA. CDR3 length: 14 residues. Trimming took 1 base from V and 2 from J, leaving 9 bases between them. In nucleotides, the CDR3 is TGTGCCAGCAGCTTAAAGGCAGGCCCCTACGAGCAGTACTTC. This gives the protein CASSLKAGPYEQYF.

The chain combines TRBV11-2 with TRBJ2-1; 10 bases are shared with TRBD1. The CDR3 is 15 residues long. CDR1 is SGHAT, CDR2 FQNNGV, per germline. With 3 bases clipped from V and 7 bases from J, the junction kept 6 bases outside the gene matches. Here the CDR3 reads CASSFYSGQGNEQFF. As DNA, the CDR3 is TGTGCCAGCAGCTTCTACTCGGGACAGGGGAATGAGCAGTTCTTC.